A single sample gave rise to the 8 T cell receptor beta chains below, sequenced in a study of cytomegalovirus exposure and HLA in healthy donors. Primers for the PCR totalled 60 Vbeta and 13 Jbeta. Profiled with immunoSEQ multiplex PCR; TCRdb holds only in-frame clones, not every one. The table shows approximately 81,000 clones, with around 70% occurring only once. The sample comprised PBMCs. The receptors derive from a man in his forties or fifties in good health and CMV-seropositive.

This sequence joins TRBV6-4 and TRBJ2-1, with 8 bases identical to TRBD1. The V gene's germline CDR1 is MRHNA and CDR2 SNTAGT. The length of the CDR3 is 14 residues. Trimming cost V 4 bases and J 7 bases; bases outside gene matches: 6. CDR3 DNA sequence: TGTGCCAGCAGTGCACAGGGGGAGGTAAATGAGCAGTTCTTC. This gives the protein CASSAQGEVNEQFF.

This clone was seen more than once but under ten times. The V and J genes are TRBV6-5 and TRBJ1-1; D is undetermined. The CDR3 totals 11 residues. V was cut by 8 bases and J by 0 bases, with 4 bases left in between. CDR1 and CDR2 (germline): MNHEY, SVGAGI. The chain's CDR3 is CASRVNTEAFF. The CDR3 DNA sequence: TGTGCCAGCCGAGTGAACACTGAAGCTTTCTTT.

As concerns this clone: This sample also contains other DNA sequences that code for the same CDR3. This chain joins TRBV29-1 and TRBJ2-1; D is unresolved. CDR3 length: 12 amino acids. The germline gives CDR1 SQVTM, CDR2 ANQGSEA. Trimming removed 2 bases at V and 5 bases at J, with 7 bases between. CDR3 residues: CSVELRDNEQFF. The CDR3 DNA reads TGCAGCGTTGAACTCCGAGACAATGAGCAGTTCTTC.

V and J are TRBV27 and TRBJ2-3; no firm D call. Germline V gene data show CDR1 as MNHEY and CDR2 as SMNVEV (reference sequence). This CDR3 has 15 amino acids. V gave up 5 bases and J gave up 2 bases, with 14 bases separating them. Here the CDR3 DNA reads TGTGCCAGCAGTAGCCTATCGAGAAACACAGATACGCAGTATTTT. Amino acid sequence: CASSSLSRNTDTQYF.

This sequence joins TRBV11-2 and TRBJ2-1; 11 bases agree with TRBD2. Germline V gene data show CDR1 as SGHAT and CDR2 as FQNNGV. This CDR3 spans 14 amino acids. J lost 9 bases, V lost 2 bases, and 3 bases had no gene match. CDR3 DNA sequence: TGTGCCAGCAGCTTAACTAGCGGGAGTTCTGAGCAGTTCTTC. This encodes CASSLTSGSSEQFF.

This clone was counted between two and nine times. As DNA, the CDR3 is TGTGCCACCAGGCTCGGGGGAGGCGCCAGCGGCGAGCAGTACTTC. It translates to CATRLGGGASGEQYF. This rearrangement joins TRBV15 to TRBJ2-7, with D tentatively TRBD2 (6 bases). This CDR3 has 15 amino acids. V shed 6 bases and J shed 6 bases, with 21 bases lying between them. From germline, CDR1 is LNHNV and CDR2 YYDKDF (reference sequence).

The V call is TRBV7-9, the J call TRBJ2-7; TRBD2 agrees at 7 bases. Germline V gene sequence: CDR1 SEHNR, CDR2 FQNEAQ (reference sequence). CDR3 size: 15 residues. V shed 3 bases and J 2 bases; nucleotides not matched to a gene: 7. The CDR3 protein is CASSFGLAETYEQYF. In nucleotides, the CDR3 is TGTGCCAGCAGCTTTGGGCTAGCGGAGACCTACGAGCAGTACTTC.

V is TRBV7-3 and J is TRBJ1-1; no firm D call. The V end was cut by 3 bases, the J end by 7 bases, with 15 bases between. This CDR3 has 14 residues. From germline, CDR1 is SGHTA and CDR2 FQGTGA. CDR3 sequence (DNA): TGTGCCAGCAGCTTTGAGGGCCTAGTAGGTGAAGCTTTCTTT. Translating gives CASSFEGLVGEAFF.